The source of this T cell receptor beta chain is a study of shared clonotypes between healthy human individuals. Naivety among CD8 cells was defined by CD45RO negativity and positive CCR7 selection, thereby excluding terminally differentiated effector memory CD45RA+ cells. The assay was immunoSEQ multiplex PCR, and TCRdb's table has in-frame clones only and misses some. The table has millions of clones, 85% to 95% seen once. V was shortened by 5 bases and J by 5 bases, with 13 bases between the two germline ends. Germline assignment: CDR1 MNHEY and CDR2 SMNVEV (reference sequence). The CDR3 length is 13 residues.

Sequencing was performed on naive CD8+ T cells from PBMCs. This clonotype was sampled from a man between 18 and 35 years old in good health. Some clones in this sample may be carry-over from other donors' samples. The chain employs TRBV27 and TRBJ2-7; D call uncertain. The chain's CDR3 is CASSPLLLDEQYF. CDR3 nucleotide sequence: TGTGCCAGCAGTCCCCTGTTATTAGACGAGCAGTACTTC.